This TCR beta chain was recorded in a study of cytomegalovirus exposure and HLA in healthy donors. General study results and limits: Using the classifier, cytomegalovirus status was reportedly diagnosed with high specificity and sensitivity. Some TCR beta chains (approximately 180 of them) were listed as cytomegalovirus-associated.

Assay used: immunoSEQ multiplex PCR; TCRdb lists only in-frame clones, some missing. Of some 140,000 clones in the sample, 85% to 90% are singletons; the top ten hold about 2.7%. Donors were drawn from the approximately 110-subject validation cohort, separate from the approximately 620-subject first cohort. As regards this clone: Its target is unknown.

Germline V gene lookup returns CDR1 MGHRA and CDR2 YSYEKL. The CDR3 covers 14 residues. V shed 4 bases and J 4 bases; nucleotides not matched to a gene: 4. The source material was PBMCs. The clonotype was recovered from a man aged 18 to 30 in good health and CMV-seronegative. This chain links TRBV4-1 with TRBJ2-7; 10 positions match TRBD2. DNA for the CDR3: TGCGCCAGCAGCCCAGCGGGGGGGATGTACGAGCAGTACTTC. Translating gives CASSPAGGMYEQYF.